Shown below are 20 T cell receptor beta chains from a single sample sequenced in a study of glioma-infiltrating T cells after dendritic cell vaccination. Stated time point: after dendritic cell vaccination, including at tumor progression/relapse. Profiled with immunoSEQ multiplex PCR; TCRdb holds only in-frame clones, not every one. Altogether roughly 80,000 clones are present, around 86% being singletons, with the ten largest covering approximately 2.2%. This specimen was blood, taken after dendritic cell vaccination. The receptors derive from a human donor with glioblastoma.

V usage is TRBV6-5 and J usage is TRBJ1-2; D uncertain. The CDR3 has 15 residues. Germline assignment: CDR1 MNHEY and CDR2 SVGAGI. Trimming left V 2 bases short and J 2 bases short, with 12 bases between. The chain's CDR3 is CASSYDQAQNYGYTF. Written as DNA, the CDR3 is TGTGCCAGCAGTTACGATCAGGCCCAGAACTATGGCTACACCTTC.

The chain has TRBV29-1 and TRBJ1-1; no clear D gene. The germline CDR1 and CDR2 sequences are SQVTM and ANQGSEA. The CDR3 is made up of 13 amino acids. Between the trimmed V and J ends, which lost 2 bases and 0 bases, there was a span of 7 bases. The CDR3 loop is CSVESQVNTEAFF. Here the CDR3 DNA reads TGCAGCGTTGAATCGCAGGTGAACACTGAAGCTTTCTTT.

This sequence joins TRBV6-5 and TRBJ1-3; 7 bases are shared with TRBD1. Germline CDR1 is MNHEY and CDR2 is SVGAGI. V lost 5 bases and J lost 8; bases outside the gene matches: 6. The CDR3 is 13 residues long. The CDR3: CASSPPGQDTIYF. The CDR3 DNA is TGTGCCAGCAGTCCTCCAGGACAGGACACCATATATTTT.

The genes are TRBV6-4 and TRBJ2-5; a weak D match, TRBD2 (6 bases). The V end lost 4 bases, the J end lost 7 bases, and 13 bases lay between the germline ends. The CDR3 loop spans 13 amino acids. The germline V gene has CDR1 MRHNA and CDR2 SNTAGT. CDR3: CASSGDSFGTQYF. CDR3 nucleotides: TGTGCCAGCAGTGGGGACTCGTTTGGGACCCAGTACTTC.

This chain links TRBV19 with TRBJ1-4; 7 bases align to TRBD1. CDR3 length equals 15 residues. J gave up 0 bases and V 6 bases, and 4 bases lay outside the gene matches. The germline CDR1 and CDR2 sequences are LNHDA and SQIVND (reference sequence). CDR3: CASSPGQATNEKLFF. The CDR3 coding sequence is TGTGCCAGTAGCCCAGGACAGGCAACTAATGAAAAACTGTTTTTT.

The CDR3 sequence is CASSDGTANEKLFF. CDR3 sequence (DNA): TGTGCCAGCTCAGACGGGACAGCTAATGAAAAACTGTTTTTT. The rearrangement uses TRBV18 and TRBJ1-4, with 7 bases that match TRBD1. The CDR3 loop spans 14 amino acids. Per the germline V gene, CDR1 is KGHSH and CDR2 is LQKENI. Trimming cost V 5 bases and J 3 bases; bases outside gene matches: 3.

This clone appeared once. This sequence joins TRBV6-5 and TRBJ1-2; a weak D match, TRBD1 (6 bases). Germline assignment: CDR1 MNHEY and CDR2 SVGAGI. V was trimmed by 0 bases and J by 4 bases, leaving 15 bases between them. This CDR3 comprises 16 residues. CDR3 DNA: TGTGCCAGCAGTTACTCGACTGGGGGCCTCAGCTATGGCTACACCTTC. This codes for CASSYSTGGLSYGYTF.

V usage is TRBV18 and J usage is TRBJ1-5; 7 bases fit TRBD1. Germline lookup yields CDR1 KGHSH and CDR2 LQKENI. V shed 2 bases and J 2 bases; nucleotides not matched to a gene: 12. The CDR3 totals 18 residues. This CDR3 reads CASSPTQQGPRGNQPQHF. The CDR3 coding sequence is TGTGCCAGCTCACCAACTCAACAGGGGCCCCGCGGCAATCAGCCCCAGCATTTT.

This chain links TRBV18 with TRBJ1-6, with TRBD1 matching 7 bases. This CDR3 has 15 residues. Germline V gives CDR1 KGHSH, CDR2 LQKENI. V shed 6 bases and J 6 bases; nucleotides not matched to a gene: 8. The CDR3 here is CASSREGGFNSPLHF. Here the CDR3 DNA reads TGTGCCAGCTCCCGGGAAGGGGGCTTTAATTCACCCCTCCACTTT.

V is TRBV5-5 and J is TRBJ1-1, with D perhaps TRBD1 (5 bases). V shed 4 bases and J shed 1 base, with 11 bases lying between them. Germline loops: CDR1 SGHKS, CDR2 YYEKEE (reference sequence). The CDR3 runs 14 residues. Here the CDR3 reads CASSTTGGNTEAFF. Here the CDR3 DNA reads TGTGCCAGCAGCACCACGGGGGGGAACACTGAAGCTTTCTTT.

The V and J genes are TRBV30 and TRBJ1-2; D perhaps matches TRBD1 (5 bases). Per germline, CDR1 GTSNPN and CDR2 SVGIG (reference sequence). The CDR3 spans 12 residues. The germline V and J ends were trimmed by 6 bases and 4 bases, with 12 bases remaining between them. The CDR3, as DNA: TGTGCCTGCCTCGACAGTTTCTATGGCTACACCTTC. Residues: CACLDSFYGYTF.

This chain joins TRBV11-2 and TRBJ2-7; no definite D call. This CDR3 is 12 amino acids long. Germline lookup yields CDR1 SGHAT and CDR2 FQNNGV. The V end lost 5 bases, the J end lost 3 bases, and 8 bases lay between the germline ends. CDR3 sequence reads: CASSPLGYEQYF. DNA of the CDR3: TGTGCCAGCAGCCCTCTCGGCTACGAGCAGTACTTC. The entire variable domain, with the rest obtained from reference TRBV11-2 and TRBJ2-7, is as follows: EAGVAQSPRYKIIEKRQSVAFWCNPISGHATLYWYQQILGQGPKLLIQFQNNGVVDDSQLPKDRFSAERLKGVDSTLKIQPAKLEDSAVYLCASSPLGYEQYFGPGTRLTVT.

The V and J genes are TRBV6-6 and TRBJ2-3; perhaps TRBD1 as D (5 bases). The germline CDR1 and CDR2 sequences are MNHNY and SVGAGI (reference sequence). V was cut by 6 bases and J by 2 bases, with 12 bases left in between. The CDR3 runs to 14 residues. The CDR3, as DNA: TGTGCCAGCAGCGGACACCTATTCACAGATACGCAGTATTTT. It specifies CASSGHLFTDTQYF.

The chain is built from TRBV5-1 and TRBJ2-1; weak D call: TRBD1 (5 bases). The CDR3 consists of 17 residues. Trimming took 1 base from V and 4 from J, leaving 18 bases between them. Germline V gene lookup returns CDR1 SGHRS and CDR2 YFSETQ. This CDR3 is CASSLNTNRQTYNEQFF. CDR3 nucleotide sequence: TGCGCCAGCAGCTTGAATACCAATAGACAGACTTACAATGAGCAGTTCTTC.

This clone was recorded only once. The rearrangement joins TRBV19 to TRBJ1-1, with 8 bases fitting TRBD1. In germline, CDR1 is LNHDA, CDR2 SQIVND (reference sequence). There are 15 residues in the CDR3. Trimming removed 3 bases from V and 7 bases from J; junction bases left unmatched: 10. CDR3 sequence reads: CASSMGSGGGGEAFF. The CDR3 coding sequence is TGTGCCAGTAGTATGGGGTCAGGGGGCGGGGGTGAAGCTTTCTTT. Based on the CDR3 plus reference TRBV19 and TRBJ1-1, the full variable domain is DGGITQSPKYLFRKEGQNVTLSCEQNLNHDAMYWYRQDPGQGLRLIYYSQIVNDFQKGDIAEGYSVSREKKESFPLTVTSAQKNPTAFYLCASSMGSGGGGEAFFGQGTRLTVV.

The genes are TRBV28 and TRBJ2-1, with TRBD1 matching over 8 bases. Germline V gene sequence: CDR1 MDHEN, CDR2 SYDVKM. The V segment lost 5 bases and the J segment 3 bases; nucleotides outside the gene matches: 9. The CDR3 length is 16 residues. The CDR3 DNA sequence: TGTGCCAGCAGTCCACCCGGGACAGGAGGCTACAATGAGCAGTTCTTC. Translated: CASSPPGTGGYNEQFF.

In DNA form, the CDR3 reads TGTGCCAGCAAGAGGTACAATGAGCAGTTCTTC. It yields the protein CASKRYNEQFF. This chain uses TRBV11-2 with TRBJ2-1; D gene unclear. V dropped 7 bases and J dropped 4 bases, with 5 bases sitting between them. This CDR3 is 11 amino acids long. Germline lookup yields CDR1 SGHAT and CDR2 FQNNGV. Using reference TRBV11-2 and TRBJ2-1 for the parts outside the CDR3, the full variable domain is EAGVAQSPRYKIIEKRQSVAFWCNPISGHATLYWYQQILGQGPKLLIQFQNNGVVDDSQLPKDRFSAERLKGVDSTLKIQPAKLEDSAVYLCASKRYNEQFFGPGTRLTVL.

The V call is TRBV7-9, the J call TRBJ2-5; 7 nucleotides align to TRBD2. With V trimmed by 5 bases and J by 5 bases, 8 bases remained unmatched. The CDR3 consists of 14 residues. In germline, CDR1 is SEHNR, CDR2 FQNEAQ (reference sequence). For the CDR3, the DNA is TGTGCCAGCAGCCCCTCCGGGGAGGGGGAGACCCAGTACTTC. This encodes CASSPSGEGETQYF.

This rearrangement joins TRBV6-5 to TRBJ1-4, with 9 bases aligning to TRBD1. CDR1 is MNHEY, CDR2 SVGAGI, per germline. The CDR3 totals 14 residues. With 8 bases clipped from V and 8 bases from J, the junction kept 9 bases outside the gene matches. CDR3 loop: CASSPGTGNEKLFF. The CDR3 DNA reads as TGTGCCAGCTCACCAGGGACAGGGAACGAAAAACTGTTTTTT.

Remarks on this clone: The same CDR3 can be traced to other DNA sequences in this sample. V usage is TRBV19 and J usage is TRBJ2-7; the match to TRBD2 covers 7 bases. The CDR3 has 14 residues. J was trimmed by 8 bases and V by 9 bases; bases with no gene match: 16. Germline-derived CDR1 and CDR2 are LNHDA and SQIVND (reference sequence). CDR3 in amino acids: CARAGGGYVGKQYF. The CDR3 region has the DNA TGTGCCAGGGCGGGCGGGGGATACGTTGGCAAGCAGTACTTC.